Below, one T cell receptor (beta chain) is given with its context. This clone showed up many times. Its antigen is still unknown. No much larger clone is present one base from it, and per-base qualities are unavailable. V is cut by 2 bases and J by 4 bases, and the space between the germline ends is 8 bases. The CDR3, cysteine through phenylalanine, is 13 amino acids long. Here the CDR3 DNA is all that survives: 39 bases in frame from base 1. The CDR1 and CDR2 encoded by the germline V gene (reference sequence) are PRHDT and FYEKMQ. This entry belongs to a study of cytotoxic CD8 clonotypes in ibrutinib-treated CLL (dated by TCRdb to the early 2020s). Looking at the study overall: The cohort included around 15 treatment-naive and fewer than 12 relapsed/refractory patients; roughly 17 were IGHV unmutated. Responses were partial in some 24 patients and complete in 2; after median about 5.5 years follow-up, about 14 stayed in remission and 12 progressed. Response samples were taken after a median of roughly eleven months on treatment, ranging from roughly 6 to 36 months. An average of about 250,000 productive templates and tens of thousands of productive rearrangements was obtained per sample. Longitudinal samples were obtainable from about 30% of the roughly 86 participants in the trial. Cryopreserved peripheral blood mononuclear cells were collected at three points: before therapy, at response, and at either sustained remission or disease progression. All remission and progressive disease samples were collected while patients were still receiving ibrutinib.

A MiSeq instrument was used for deep resolution sequencing, which targeted depths ranging from 1 in 1 million up to 1 in 200,000 T cells, with coverage averaging 10x for each clonotype. The immunoSEQ hsTCRB Kit was used to generate the TCR beta libraries. The source study handled its data this way. ImmunoSEQ Data Assistant and ImmunoSEQ Analyzer were used for data analysis, and V, D and J genes were assigned according to IMGT definitions. Clonality, which ranges from 0 to 1, was calculated by subtracting the normalized Shannon entropy of productive rearrangement frequencies from one. Public clonotype analysis was restricted to overrepresented clonotypes comprising at least 0.05% of each patient's repertoire. Around 14 repertoires from age-matched healthy donors, obtained from immuneACCESS, served as clonality controls. The immuneACCESS repertoire file appears here via TCRdb, limited to in-frame rearrangements. These files lack a portion of the clones; in checked studies, under half of the deficit traces to unresolved V genes, and the cause of the others is not known. That table furnishes V, J and clone size, whereas the DNA furnished D and trimming. Counted in this sample were 300,000 or so clones; roughly two thirds of them appeared once. Of the sample, roughly 6% falls within the top ten clones.

Overall results and qualifications from the work: Clonality increased at ibrutinib response, stayed stable in sustained remission, and fell back toward baseline at progression. Baseline clonality exceeded that of age-matched healthy donors and correlated strongly with circulating CD8+ T-cell counts. Lymph node repertoires were not examined, and the timing of sampling was not matched between patients in sustained remission and those whose disease progressed. Public clonotypes were rare and either contracted or stayed stable during treatment, and the rise in clonality at ibrutinib response reflected the expansion of private clonotypes.

For TCR beta library preparation, 1.5 to 2 micrograms of genomic DNA were extracted from the cryopreserved PBMCs. Longitudinal blood samples from CLL patients on ibrutinib monotherapy were analyzed using high-throughput TCR beta sequencing. Patients were enrolled in a phase 2 open-label single-center ibrutinib monotherapy trial. This TCR was recovered from a human donor with chronic lymphocytic leukemia. Sequencing used PBMCs, obtained after 36 months of ibrutinib treatment. The chain is assembled from TRBV13 and TRBJ1-2, with no reliable assignment of the D segment. The nucleotide sequence reads as follows: TGTGCCAGCAGCTTATCAGGAAGCTATGGCTACACCTTC. It codes for CASSLSGSYGYTF.